A selection of T cell receptor beta chains follows, all from one sample in a study of cytomegalovirus exposure and HLA in healthy donors. TCRdb's copy holds only in-frame clones and misses some; the assay was immunoSEQ multiplex PCR. The sample's table shows about 120,000 clones. The sequenced sample was PBMCs. These receptors were obtained from a man younger than 35 in good health and CMV-seronegative. Each CDR3 is given with its conserved first and last residue. Each record gives: D gene, J gene, V gene, CDR3 protein, CDR3 DNA. A D gene is named only where the DNA matches it firmly.

d_call: -
j_call: TRBJ1-1
v_call: TRBV10-3
cdr3_aa: CATTQGNTEAFF
cdr3_nt: TGTGCCACGACACAGGGTAACACTGAAGCTTTCTTT

d_call: -
j_call: TRBJ1-2
v_call: TRBV13
cdr3_aa: CASSRATGNERKGYTF
cdr3_nt: TGTGCCAGCAGTCGTGCCACCGGGAATGAGAGGAAAGGCTACACCTTC

d_call: -
j_call: TRBJ2-1
v_call: TRBV11-3
cdr3_aa: CASSLDGQHNEQFF
cdr3_nt: TGTGCCAGCAGCTTAGACGGACAACACAATGAGCAGTTCTTC

d_call: -
j_call: TRBJ1-4
v_call: TRBV9
cdr3_aa: CASSNAGGGEKLFF
cdr3_nt: TGTGCCAGCAGCAACGCTGGGGGGGGTGAAAAACTGTTTTTT

d_call: -
j_call: TRBJ1-1
v_call: TRBV5-1
cdr3_aa: CASSPERYRTEAFF
cdr3_nt: TGCGCCAGCAGCCCCGAGCGATACCGGACTGAAGCTTTCTTT

d_call: -
j_call: TRBJ2-1
v_call: TRBV10-1
cdr3_aa: CASSETSREQFF
cdr3_nt: TGCGCCAGCAGTGAGACTAGTCGTGAGCAGTTCTTC

d_call: -
j_call: TRBJ1-4
v_call: TRBV6-1
cdr3_aa: CASSDATGGNEKLFF
cdr3_nt: TGTGCCAGCAGTGACGCGACAGGAGGCAATGAAAAACTGTTTTTT

d_call: -
j_call: TRBJ1-2
v_call: TRBV7-9
cdr3_aa: CASSLGAGVYGYTF
cdr3_nt: TGTGCCAGCAGCTTGGGGGCGGGGGTTTATGGCTACACCTTC

d_call: TRBD1
j_call: TRBJ2-5
v_call: TRBV7-8
cdr3_aa: CASSSAMDRWEQYF
cdr3_nt: TGTGCCAGCAGCTCTGCCATGGACAGGTGGGAGCAGTACTTC

d_call: TRBD1
j_call: TRBJ2-1
v_call: TRBV29-1
cdr3_aa: CSVLDREDSSYNEQFF
cdr3_nt: TGCAGCGTTTTGGACAGGGAGGATAGCTCCTACAATGAGCAGTTCTTC

d_call: -
j_call: TRBJ1-4
v_call: TRBV19
cdr3_aa: CASSKRATNEKLFF
cdr3_nt: TGTGCCAGTAGTAAGCGAGCAACTAATGAAAAACTGTTTTTT

d_call: -
j_call: TRBJ1-3
v_call: TRBV1
cdr3_aa: CTSSPRRDCILSGNTIYF
cdr3_nt: TGCACCAGCAGCCCTCGGCGGGACTGTATACTCTCTGGAAACACCATATATTTT

d_call: TRBD2
j_call: TRBJ2-3
v_call: TRBV13
cdr3_aa: CASSLGLAGPDTQYF
cdr3_nt: TGTGCCAGCAGCTTAGGGCTAGCGGGCCCAGATACGCAGTATTTT

d_call: -
j_call: TRBJ1-2
v_call: TRBV19
cdr3_aa: CASSTRQGNYGYTF
cdr3_nt: TGTGCCAGTAGTACCCGTCAGGGGAACTATGGCTACACCTTC

d_call: TRBD1
j_call: TRBJ1-1
v_call: TRBV13
cdr3_aa: CASSPATGENTEAFF
cdr3_nt: TGTGCCAGCAGCCCGGCGACAGGGGAGAACACTGAAGCTTTCTTT

d_call: -
j_call: TRBJ1-1
v_call: TRBV5-6
cdr3_aa: CASSPAGGRGAFF
cdr3_nt: TGTGCCAGCAGCCCGGCGGGGGGCAGGGGAGCTTTCTTT

d_call: -
j_call: TRBJ1-6
v_call: TRBV5-6
cdr3_aa: CASSLRGVDTLHF
cdr3_nt: TGTGCCAGCAGCTTAAGGGGCGTGGACACCCTCCACTTT

d_call: -
j_call: TRBJ1-1
v_call: TRBV7-9
cdr3_aa: CASSLTDSLNTEAFF
cdr3_nt: TGTGCCAGCAGCTTAACTGACAGTTTGAACACTGAAGCTTTCTTT

d_call: -
j_call: TRBJ2-5
v_call: TRBV12-5
cdr3_aa: CASGLVGPSGTQYF
cdr3_nt: TGTGCTAGTGGTTTGGTTGGGCCCTCCGGGACCCAGTACTTC

d_call: TRBD1
j_call: TRBJ1-4
v_call: TRBV5-8
cdr3_aa: CASSFGTGNEKLFF
cdr3_nt: TGTGCCAGCAGCTTCGGGACAGGGAATGAAAAACTGTTTTTT

d_call: TRBD1
j_call: TRBJ2-7
v_call: TRBV9
cdr3_aa: CASSVGWTGSDEQYF
cdr3_nt: TGTGCCAGCAGCGTGGGATGGACAGGGAGTGACGAGCAGTACTTC

d_call: TRBD1
j_call: TRBJ1-2
v_call: TRBV9
cdr3_aa: CASSPRTGFGYTF
cdr3_nt: TGTGCCAGCAGCCCAAGGACAGGGTTCGGCTACACCTTC

d_call: TRBD1
j_call: TRBJ2-3
v_call: TRBV6-6
cdr3_aa: CASRRQGSDTQYF
cdr3_nt: TGTGCCAGCAGACGACAGGGTTCAGATACGCAGTATTTT

d_call: -
j_call: TRBJ2-7
v_call: TRBV4-1
cdr3_aa: CASSQGARGLDEQYF
cdr3_nt: TGCGCCAGCAGCCAAGGGGCAAGGGGTCTCGACGAGCAGTACTTC

d_call: -
j_call: TRBJ1-1
v_call: TRBV9
cdr3_aa: CASSGESYTEAFF
cdr3_nt: TGTGCCAGCAGCGGAGAGAGTTACACTGAAGCTTTCTTT

d_call: -
j_call: TRBJ2-7
v_call: TRBV4-1
cdr3_aa: CASSHRLAGSEQYF
cdr3_nt: TGCGCCAGCAGCCATAGGCTCGCGGGGAGCGAGCAGTACTTC

d_call: -
j_call: TRBJ1-1
v_call: TRBV9
cdr3_aa: CASSPRGASDTEAFF
cdr3_nt: TGTGCCAGCAGCCCCCGGGGGGCTAGCGACACTGAAGCTTTCTTT

d_call: TRBD1
j_call: TRBJ1-1
v_call: TRBV18
cdr3_aa: CASSSPTGITEAFF
cdr3_nt: TGTGCCAGCTCATCTCCGACAGGGATAACTGAAGCTTTCTTT

d_call: -
j_call: TRBJ1-1
v_call: TRBV7-9
cdr3_aa: CASSRPEGRTEAFF
cdr3_nt: TGTGCCAGCAGCCGACCGGAGGGACGGACTGAAGCTTTCTTT

d_call: TRBD2
j_call: TRBJ2-2
v_call: TRBV6-1
cdr3_aa: CATSAAGVTGELFF
cdr3_nt: TGTGCCACTTCGGCAGCGGGAGTCACCGGGGAGCTGTTTTTT

d_call: -
j_call: TRBJ1-4
v_call: TRBV7-9
cdr3_aa: CASSRVVANEKLFF
cdr3_nt: TGTGCCAGCAGCCGGGTCGTAGCTAATGAAAAACTGTTTTTT

d_call: TRBD1
j_call: TRBJ2-7
v_call: TRBV6-1
cdr3_aa: CASSTGQSSYEQYF
cdr3_nt: TGTGCCAGCAGTACGGGACAGAGCTCCTACGAGCAGTACTTC

d_call: -
j_call: TRBJ1-2
v_call: TRBV27
cdr3_aa: CASSGQYYGYTF
cdr3_nt: TGTGCCAGCAGTGGGCAGTACTATGGCTACACCTTC

d_call: -
j_call: TRBJ1-2
v_call: TRBV27
cdr3_aa: CASSLSAGEAGPNYGYTF
cdr3_nt: TGTGCCAGCAGTTTATCTGCGGGGGAGGCAGGTCCTAACTATGGCTACACCTTC

d_call: TRBD1
j_call: TRBJ1-5
v_call: TRBV4-1
cdr3_aa: CASSRETGGFAQPQHF
cdr3_nt: TGCGCCAGCAGCCGAGAGACAGGGGGCTTCGCTCAGCCCCAGCATTTT

d_call: TRBD1
j_call: TRBJ1-2
v_call: TRBV19
cdr3_aa: CASTMGQGNSYGYTF
cdr3_nt: TGTGCCAGTACCATGGGACAGGGAAACTCCTATGGCTACACCTTC

d_call: -
j_call: TRBJ2-5
v_call: TRBV7-6
cdr3_aa: CASSLVREETQYF
cdr3_nt: TGTGCCAGCAGCTTAGTGAGGGAAGAGACCCAGTACTTC

d_call: -
j_call: TRBJ2-1
v_call: TRBV7-2
cdr3_aa: CASSPKDLRLNEQFF
cdr3_nt: TGTGCCAGCAGCCCTAAGGATCTGAGGCTCAATGAGCAGTTCTTC

d_call: -
j_call: TRBJ2-2
v_call: TRBV6-5
cdr3_aa: CASLRETGELFF
cdr3_nt: TGTGCCAGCCTTCGGGAGACCGGGGAGCTGTTTTTT

d_call: TRBD2
j_call: TRBJ2-1
v_call: TRBV14
cdr3_aa: CASSPPGLAGYNEQFF
cdr3_nt: TGTGCCAGCAGCCCTCCTGGACTAGCGGGGTACAATGAGCAGTTCTTC

d_call: -
j_call: TRBJ2-2
v_call: TRBV19
cdr3_aa: CASSISFRASGELFF
cdr3_nt: TGTGCCAGTAGTATATCCTTCAGGGCGTCCGGGGAGCTGTTTTTT

d_call: TRBD1
j_call: TRBJ2-3
v_call: TRBV7-2
cdr3_aa: CASSSPTGVRDTQYF
cdr3_nt: TGTGCCAGCAGCTCTCCTACAGGGGTTAGAGATACGCAGTATTTT

d_call: TRBD1
j_call: TRBJ1-1
v_call: TRBV7-9
cdr3_aa: CASTVGGSNTEAFF
cdr3_nt: TGTGCCAGCACCGTAGGGGGCAGTAACACTGAAGCTTTCTTT

d_call: -
j_call: TRBJ2-7
v_call: TRBV5-1
cdr3_aa: CASSLDGGSYEQYF
cdr3_nt: TGCGCCAGCAGCTTGGATGGCGGGTCCTACGAGCAGTACTTC

d_call: -
j_call: TRBJ1-2
v_call: TRBV28
cdr3_aa: CASSAGGYGYTF
cdr3_nt: TGTGCCAGCAGTGCCGGAGGCTATGGCTACACCTTC

d_call: TRBD1
j_call: TRBJ2-7
v_call: TRBV29-1
cdr3_aa: CSVGTGISYEQYF
cdr3_nt: TGCAGCGTGGGGACAGGGATCTCCTACGAGCAGTACTTC

d_call: -
j_call: TRBJ2-2
v_call: TRBV4-1
cdr3_aa: CASSQAPAGSGELFF
cdr3_nt: TGCGCCAGCAGCCAAGCCCCAGCAGGGTCCGGGGAGCTGTTTTTT

d_call: -
j_call: TRBJ1-1
v_call: TRBV10-2
cdr3_aa: CASSDNRPNTEAFF
cdr3_nt: TGCGCCAGCAGTGATAACAGACCGAACACTGAAGCTTTCTTT